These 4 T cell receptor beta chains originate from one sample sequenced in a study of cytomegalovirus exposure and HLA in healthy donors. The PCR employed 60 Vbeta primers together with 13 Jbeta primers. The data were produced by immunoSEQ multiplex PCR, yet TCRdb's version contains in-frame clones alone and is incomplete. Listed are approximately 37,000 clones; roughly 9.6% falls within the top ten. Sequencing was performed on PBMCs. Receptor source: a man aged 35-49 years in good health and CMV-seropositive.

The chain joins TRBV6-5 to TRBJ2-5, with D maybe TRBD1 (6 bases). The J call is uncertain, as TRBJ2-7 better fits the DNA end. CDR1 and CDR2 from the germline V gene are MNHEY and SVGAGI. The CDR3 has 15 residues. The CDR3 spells CASSTTKQGSYEQYF. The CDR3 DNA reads TGTGCCAGCAGTACCACAAAACAGGGCTCCTACGAGCAGTACTTC.

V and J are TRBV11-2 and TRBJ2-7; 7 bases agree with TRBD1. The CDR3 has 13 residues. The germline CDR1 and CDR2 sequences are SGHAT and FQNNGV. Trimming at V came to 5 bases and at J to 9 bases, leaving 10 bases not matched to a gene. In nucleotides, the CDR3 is TGTGCCAGCAGCCCTGGGACAGCCCATGGGCAGTACTTC. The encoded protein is CASSPGTAHGQYF.

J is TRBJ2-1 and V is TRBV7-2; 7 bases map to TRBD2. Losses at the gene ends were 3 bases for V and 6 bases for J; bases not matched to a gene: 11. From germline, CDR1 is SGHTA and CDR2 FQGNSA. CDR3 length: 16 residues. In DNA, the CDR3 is TGTGCCAGCAGCTTCACCCCGCGGGAGCCCCTCAATGAGCAGTTCTTC. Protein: CASSFTPREPLNEQFF. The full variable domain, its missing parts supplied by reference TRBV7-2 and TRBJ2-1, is GAGVSQSPSNKVTEKGKDVELRCDPISGHTALYWYRQSLGQGLEFLIYFQGNSAPDKSGLPSDRFSAERTGGSVSTLTIQRTQQEDSAVYLCASSFTPREPLNEQFFGPGTRLTVL.

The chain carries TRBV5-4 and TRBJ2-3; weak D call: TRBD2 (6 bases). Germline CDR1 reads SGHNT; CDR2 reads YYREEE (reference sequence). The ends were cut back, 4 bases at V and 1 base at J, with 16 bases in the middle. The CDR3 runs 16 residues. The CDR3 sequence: CASSLPTVAGTDTQYF. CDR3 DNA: TGTGCCAGCAGCCTTCCTACAGTAGCGGGCACAGATACGCAGTATTTT.